This note documents a single TCR beta chain sequence. What it binds is not known. The sample comes from a study of shared clonotypes between healthy human individuals. Findings of the study overall: Relative to clonotypes present in all four donors, those not shared had lower generation probabilities.

Data came from immunoSEQ multiplex PCR; TCRdb stores just in-frame clones and leaves some out. The table has about 1.5 million clones, 95% to 99% seen once; the top ten hold about 0.4%. CDR1 is MNHNS and CDR2 is SASEGT in the germline V gene. The CDR3 has 14 amino acids. Trimming shortened V by 4 bases and J by 1 base, and 7 bases separated the two germline ends. The gene calls are TRBV6-1 and TRBJ2-2; D remains ambiguous. This sequence originates from a man aged 25 to 40 in good health. Sequencing was performed on naive CD4+ T cells sorted from blood. Subset: CD45RA+ positively selected. The chain's CDR3 is CASSGLWNTGELFF. The CDR3 DNA is TGTGCCAGCAGTGGTCTATGGAACACCGGGGAGCTGTTTTTT.